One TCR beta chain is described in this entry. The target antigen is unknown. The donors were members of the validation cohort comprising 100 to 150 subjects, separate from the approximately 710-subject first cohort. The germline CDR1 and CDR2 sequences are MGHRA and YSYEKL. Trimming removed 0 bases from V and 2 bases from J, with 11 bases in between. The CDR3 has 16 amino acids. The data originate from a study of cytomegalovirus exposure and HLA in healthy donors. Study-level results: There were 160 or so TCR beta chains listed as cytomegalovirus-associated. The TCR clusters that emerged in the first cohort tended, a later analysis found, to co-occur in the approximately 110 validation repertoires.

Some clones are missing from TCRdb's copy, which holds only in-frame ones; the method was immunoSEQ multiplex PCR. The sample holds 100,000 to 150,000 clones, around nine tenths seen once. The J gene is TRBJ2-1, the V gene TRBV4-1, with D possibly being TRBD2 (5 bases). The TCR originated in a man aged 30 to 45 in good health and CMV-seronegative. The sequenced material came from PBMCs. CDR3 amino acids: CASSQEVGDTYNEQFF. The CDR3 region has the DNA TGCGCCAGCAGCCAAGAGGTGGGAGATACCTACAATGAGCAGTTCTTC.